Listed below are T cell receptor beta chains from one sample, sequenced in a study of Graves' ophthalmopathy and Graves' hyperthyroidism. TCRdb reanalysed the multiplex PCR reads using MiXCR and keeps one entry per CDR3 protein. The repertoire consists of hundreds of thousands of distinct CDR3 sequences, with 20% to 25% occurring once and the leading ten covering under 55%. The sequenced sample was peripheral blood. All receptors derive from a woman aged 45-65 years with Graves' ophthalmopathy. CDR3s include the opening cysteine and the closing phenylalanine or tryptophan. D genes are given only for firm matches. Size is stated for part of the rows, as once, few or many counts, or as a class when the clone is expanded.

V gene: TRBV29-1
J gene: TRBJ1-1
clone size: many
D gene: .
CDR3 protein: CSVGGPRGALPDTEAFF
CDR3 DNA: TGCAGCGTTGGAGGGCCCCGGGGGGCGCTTCCCGACACTGAAGCTTTCTTT

V gene: TRBV18
J gene: TRBJ1-1
clone size: .
D gene: TRBD1
CDR3 protein: CASSQDRRVGAFF
CDR3 DNA: TGTGCCAGCTCACAGGACAGGAGAGTAGGAGCTTTCTTT

V gene: TRBV18
J gene: TRBJ1-1
clone size: .
D gene: .
CDR3 protein: CASSPLASLGTEAFF
CDR3 DNA: TGTGCCAGCTCCCCGCTCGCGTCTTTGGGCACTGAAGCTTTCTTT

V gene: TRBV10-3
J gene: TRBJ1-2
clone size: .
D gene: .
CDR3 protein: CAISEGDTGYTF
CDR3 DNA: TGTGCCATCAGTGAGGGGGATACTGGCTACACCTTC

V gene: TRBV6-1
J gene: TRBJ2-2
clone size: many
D gene: TRBD2
CDR3 protein: CASRGLAGGPMAGELFF
CDR3 DNA: TGTGCCAGCAGAGGACTAGCGGGAGGGCCAATGGCCGGGGAGCTGTTTTTT

V gene: TRBV25-1
J gene: TRBJ2-5
clone size: many
D gene: .
CDR3 protein: CASSDPEGPQYF
CDR3 DNA: TGTGCCAGCAGTGACCCCGAAGGTCCCCAGTACTTC

V gene: TRBV7-2
J gene: TRBJ2-2
clone size: many
D gene: .
CDR3 protein: CASSLVSAGELFF
CDR3 DNA: TGTGCCAGCAGCTTAGTGTCGGCCGGGGAGCTGTTTTTT

V gene: TRBV6-5
J gene: TRBJ1-5
clone size: many
D gene: .
CDR3 protein: CASSSVPGTSNQPQHF
CDR3 DNA: TGTGCCAGCAGTTCCGTTCCTGGAACGAGCAATCAGCCCCAGCATTTT

V gene: TRBV6-5
J gene: TRBJ1-2
clone size: .
D gene: .
CDR3 protein: CASSYGANYGYTF
CDR3 DNA: TGTGCCAGCAGTTACGGGGCGAACTATGGCTACACCTTC

V gene: TRBV12-3/TRBV12-4
J gene: TRBJ2-7
clone size: many
D gene: .
CDR3 protein: CASSPDRTSYEQYF
CDR3 DNA: TGTGCCAGCAGCCCTGACAGAACATCCTACGAGCAGTACTTC

V gene: TRBV19
J gene: TRBJ1-6
clone size: many
D gene: TRBD1
CDR3 protein: CASRREGTGGITLHF
CDR3 DNA: TGTGCCAGTAGGAGGGAAGGGACAGGGGGCATCACCCTCCACTTT

V gene: TRBV7-9
J gene: TRBJ1-5
clone size: .
D gene: .
CDR3 protein: CASSFHSDQPQHF
CDR3 DNA: TGTGCCAGCAGTTTTCACAGCGATCAGCCCCAGCATTTT

V gene: TRBV6-1
J gene: TRBJ2-5
clone size: few
D gene: TRBD2
CDR3 protein: CASSEARNAGLAGETQYF
CDR3 DNA: TGTGCCAGCAGTGAAGCCAGAAACGCGGGACTAGCGGGAGAGACCCAGTACTTC

V gene: TRBV6-2/TRBV6-3
J gene: TRBJ1-2
clone size: many
D gene: .
CDR3 protein: CASRRSEKGGYTF
CDR3 DNA: TGTGCCAGCAGACGGTCCGAAAAGGGTGGCTACACCTTC

V gene: TRBV6-5
J gene: TRBJ1-1
clone size: .
D gene: .
CDR3 protein: CASSSSRGGDTEAFF
CDR3 DNA: TGTGCCAGCAGTTCGTCTAGAGGGGGAGACACTGAAGCTTTCTTT

V gene: TRBV3-1
J gene: TRBJ1-2
clone size: .
D gene: .
CDR3 protein: CASSQIRAAPYGYTF
CDR3 DNA: TGTGCCAGCAGCCAAATAAGAGCAGCGCCCTATGGCTACACCTTC

V gene: TRBV6-1
J gene: TRBJ2-5
clone size: many
D gene: .
CDR3 protein: CASSRRTGETQYF
CDR3 DNA: TGTGCCAGCAGTCGTCGGACTGGAGAGACCCAGTACTTC

V gene: TRBV19
J gene: TRBJ2-5
clone size: many
D gene: TRBD2
CDR3 protein: CARRTSGLSGETQYF
CDR3 DNA: TGTGCCAGGCGGACTAGCGGCCTTTCAGGAGAGACCCAGTACTTC

V gene: TRBV13
J gene: TRBJ2-5
clone size: many
D gene: TRBD1
CDR3 protein: CASSPPTYRGVKQETQYF
CDR3 DNA: TGTGCCAGCAGCCCACCAACATACAGGGGCGTGAAACAAGAGACCCAGTACTTC

V gene: TRBV12-3/TRBV12-4
J gene: TRBJ1-1
clone size: .
D gene: .
CDR3 protein: CASSFGVDGAFF
CDR3 DNA: TGTGCCAGCAGTTTTGGGGTCGATGGGGCTTTCTTT

V gene: TRBV19
J gene: TRBJ2-4
clone size: .
D gene: TRBD2
CDR3 protein: CASSLLAGMYIQYF
CDR3 DNA: TGTGCCAGTAGTCTACTAGCGGGAATGTACATTCAGTACTTC

V gene: TRBV19
J gene: TRBJ2-3
clone size: few
D gene: .
CDR3 protein: CASSIPSSAVDTQYF
CDR3 DNA: TGTGCCAGTTCGATCCCTTCTTCGGCGGTAGATACGCAGTATTTT

V gene: TRBV5-1
J gene: TRBJ2-7
clone size: many
D gene: .
CDR3 protein: CASTEGGSIDEQYF
CDR3 DNA: TGCGCCAGCACCGAAGGGGGGTCGATCGACGAGCAGTACTTC

V gene: TRBV6-1
J gene: TRBJ1-5
clone size: .
D gene: .
CDR3 protein: CASSEVGSGGVRSQPQHF
CDR3 DNA: TGTGCCAGCAGTGAAGTCGGATCTGGGGGCGTGAGGAGTCAGCCCCAGCATTTT

V gene: TRBV30
J gene: TRBJ1-5
clone size: few
D gene: TRBD1
CDR3 protein: CAWSAFTGEFGYYSNQPQHF
CDR3 DNA: TGTGCCTGGAGTGCCTTTACAGGGGAGTTCGGCTACTATAGCAATCAGCCCCAGCATTTT

V gene: TRBV27
J gene: TRBJ1-1
clone size: many
D gene: .
CDR3 protein: CASSFGKNTEAFF
CDR3 DNA: TGTGCCAGCAGTTTTGGAAAGAACACTGAAGCTTTCTTT

V gene: TRBV5-1
J gene: TRBJ2-2
clone size: .
D gene: TRBD2
CDR3 protein: CASSLWLAGDTGELFF
CDR3 DNA: TGCGCCAGCAGCTTGTGGCTAGCGGGAGACACCGGGGAGCTGTTTTTT

V gene: TRBV20-1
J gene: TRBJ1-2
clone size: .
D gene: .
CDR3 protein: CSASPPDSEGYTF
CDR3 DNA: TGCAGTGCTAGCCCCCCTGACAGTGAGGGCTACACCTTC

V gene: TRBV12-3/TRBV12-4
J gene: TRBJ2-7
clone size: .
D gene: .
CDR3 protein: CASSFWAADYEQYF
CDR3 DNA: TGTGCCAGCAGTTTTTGGGCCGCTGACTACGAGCAGTACTTC

V gene: TRBV2
J gene: TRBJ1-2
clone size: many
D gene: TRBD1
CDR3 protein: CASRALTGNEGGGYTF
CDR3 DNA: TGTGCCAGCAGGGCGTTGACAGGGAACGAAGGTGGTGGCTACACCTTC

V gene: TRBV30
J gene: TRBJ2-3
clone size: many
D gene: TRBD2
CDR3 protein: CAWKTSGITDTQYF
CDR3 DNA: TGTGCCTGGAAGACTAGCGGGATAACAGATACGCAGTATTTT

V gene: TRBV11-2
J gene: TRBJ1-1
clone size: many
D gene: .
CDR3 protein: CASSLVTEAFF
CDR3 DNA: TGTGCCAGCAGCTTGGTTACTGAAGCTTTCTTT

V gene: TRBV7-3
J gene: TRBJ1-5
clone size: many
D gene: .
CDR3 protein: CASSLDSGYSNQPQHF
CDR3 DNA: TGTGCCAGCAGCTTAGACTCAGGATATAGCAATCAGCCCCAGCATTTT

V gene: TRBV12-3/TRBV12-4
J gene: TRBJ2-5
clone size: .
D gene: TRBD1
CDR3 protein: CASSFGDRGGETQYF
CDR3 DNA: TGTGCCAGCAGTTTCGGCGACAGGGGGGGGGAGACCCAGTACTTC

V gene: TRBV11-1
J gene: TRBJ1-3
clone size: many
D gene: .
CDR3 protein: CASSPSVPASGNTIYF
CDR3 DNA: TGTGCCAGCAGCCCGTCTGTCCCAGCCTCTGGAAACACCATATATTTT

V gene: TRBV7-2
J gene: TRBJ2-7
clone size: few
D gene: .
CDR3 protein: CASSFGGQTYEQYF
CDR3 DNA: TGTGCCAGCAGCTTTGGCGGTCAGACCTACGAGCAGTACTTC

V gene: TRBV6-1
J gene: TRBJ1-2
clone size: many
D gene: TRBD1
CDR3 protein: CASTPTGAYGYTF
CDR3 DNA: TGTGCCAGCACCCCGACAGGGGCATATGGCTACACCTTC

V gene: TRBV2
J gene: TRBJ1-6
clone size: many
D gene: .
CDR3 protein: CASTNSPVYNSPLHF
CDR3 DNA: TGTGCCAGCACCAATAGTCCAGTCTATAATTCACCCCTCCACTTT

V gene: TRBV27
J gene: TRBJ2-7
clone size: few
D gene: TRBD1
CDR3 protein: CAISLSPQGAGEQYF
CDR3 DNA: TGTGCCATCAGTTTGTCCCCACAGGGGGCGGGGGAGCAGTACTTC

V gene: TRBV7-8
J gene: TRBJ1-2
clone size: many
D gene: .
CDR3 protein: CASSGAGPSSGYTF
CDR3 DNA: TGTGCCAGCAGTGGGGCGGGGCCCTCAAGTGGCTACACCTTC

V gene: TRBV20-1
J gene: TRBJ2-7
clone size: .
D gene: TRBD1
CDR3 protein: CSARDPGQGGNEQYF
CDR3 DNA: TGCAGTGCTAGAGATCCCGGACAGGGGGGCAACGAGCAGTACTTC

V gene: TRBV12-5
J gene: TRBJ2-7
clone size: few
D gene: TRBD1
CDR3 protein: CASGLPRQGSYEQYF
CDR3 DNA: TGTGCTAGTGGTTTGCCTCGACAGGGATCCTACGAGCAGTACTTC

V gene: TRBV13
J gene: TRBJ1-1
clone size: many
D gene: .
CDR3 protein: CASSLPRGSNTEAFF
CDR3 DNA: TGTGCCAGCAGCTTACCTAGGGGGTCGAACACTGAAGCTTTCTTT

V gene: TRBV11-3
J gene: TRBJ2-2
clone size: many
D gene: .
CDR3 protein: CASSLEAYTGELFF
CDR3 DNA: TGTGCCAGCAGCTTAGAAGCCTACACCGGGGAGCTGTTTTTT

V gene: TRBV7-9
J gene: TRBJ2-7
clone size: .
D gene: .
CDR3 protein: CASSLNIRVEQYF
CDR3 DNA: TGTGCCAGCAGCTTAAATATCAGGGTCGAGCAGTACTTC

V gene: TRBV4-1
J gene: TRBJ1-1
clone size: many
D gene: .
CDR3 protein: CASSQVVDTEAFF
CDR3 DNA: TGCGCCAGCAGCCAAGTCGTGGACACTGAAGCTTTCTTT

V gene: TRBV6-1
J gene: TRBJ1-2
clone size: many
D gene: .
CDR3 protein: CASSAQGRPLWGYTF
CDR3 DNA: TGTGCCAGCAGTGCCCAGGGACGTCCCCTATGGGGCTACACCTTC

V gene: TRBV20-1
J gene: TRBJ1-6
clone size: .
D gene: TRBD1
CDR3 protein: CSARRQGSGSPLHF
CDR3 DNA: TGCAGTGCTAGGAGACAGGGGTCGGGATCACCCCTCCACTTT

V gene: TRBV6-5
J gene: TRBJ1-6
clone size: many
D gene: .
CDR3 protein: CASSYSRPLNTDNSPLHF
CDR3 DNA: TGTGCCAGCAGTTACTCGCGTCCGCTCAACACCGATAATTCACCCCTCCACTTT

V gene: TRBV7-9
J gene: TRBJ2-5
clone size: many
D gene: .
CDR3 protein: CASSWELPREETQYF
CDR3 DNA: TGTGCCAGCAGCTGGGAGCTACCCCGGGAGGAGACCCAGTACTTC

V gene: TRBV7-9
J gene: TRBJ2-5
clone size: few
D gene: .
CDR3 protein: CAISSKETQYF
CDR3 DNA: TGTGCCATCAGCTCGAAAGAGACCCAGTACTTC

V gene: TRBV20-1
J gene: TRBJ2-7
clone size: many
D gene: TRBD2
CDR3 protein: CSAQGLAGTYEQYF
CDR3 DNA: TGCAGTGCTCAAGGCCTAGCGGGAACCTACGAGCAGTACTTC

V gene: TRBV6-1
J gene: TRBJ2-7
clone size: many
D gene: TRBD1
CDR3 protein: CASSPQGVLFEQYF
CDR3 DNA: TGTGCCAGCAGCCCGCAGGGGGTTCTCTTCGAGCAGTACTTC